This T cell receptor (beta chain) is drawn from a study of T cells after posttransplantation cyclophosphamide. Points from the study as a whole: Skin or GI-infiltrating T cells shared few TRB sequences with blood. Recipient CMV seropositivity and CMV reactivation strongly tracked TRB clonality. Later post-transplant blood repertoires were often dominated by donor CD8+ memory clones.

Sequenced by immunoSEQ multiplex PCR; TCRdb stores in-frame clones only, minus some. Of 3,500 to 5,500 clones detected, around 79% appear once; the ten largest clones hold approximately 25%. Germline assignment: CDR1 KGHSH and CDR2 LQKENI. CDR3 length equals 15 residues. Deletions cut 0 bases from V and 6 bases from J, with 9 bases between. Sampled 1 year posttransplant, controls received myeloablative marrow transplants, methotrexate and a calcineurin inhibitor. Regarding this clone: Its antigen is as yet unknown.

The specimen was PBMCs, collected after an allogeneic stem cell transplant with a calcineurin inhibitor and methotrexate. This TCR was recovered from a male patient between 35 and 55 years old who received an allogeneic stem cell transplant from an unrelated donor, was CMV-positive, and had chronic GVHD only. The T cells may partly be graft donor cells. This chain links TRBV18 with TRBJ1-6; TRBD1 might be the D (5 bases). The CDR3: CASSPPGQTNSPLHF. CDR3 nucleotide sequence: TGTGCCAGCTCACCACCGGGGCAGACTAATTCACCCCTCCACTTT.